A single sample gave rise to the 14 T cell receptor beta chains below, sequenced in a study of cytomegalovirus exposure and HLA in healthy donors. PCR employed 60 Vbeta and 13 Jbeta primers. The method was immunoSEQ multiplex PCR; TCRdb's version includes in-frame clones alone and lacks a portion of them. The sample has tens of thousands of clones, and its top ten clones hold roughly 14%. The sequenced material came from PBMCs. These receptors all come from a man aged 50 to 60 in good health and CMV-seropositive.

The chain uses TRBV18 and TRBJ2-1; a weak D match, TRBD2 (6 bases). The germline V gene encodes CDR1 KGHSH and CDR2 LQKENI. Trimming shortened V by 6 bases and J by 5 bases, and 17 bases separated the two germline ends. The CDR3 is 15 amino acids. The CDR3 nucleotides are TGTGCCAGCTCTCCTTTCCGGGAGTCCAACAATGAGCAGTTCTTC. It yields the protein CASSPFRESNNEQFF.

The genes are TRBV4-1 and TRBJ2-1; D is unresolved. This CDR3 region has 14 residues. V was pared by 5 bases and J by 0 bases, with 8 bases between. Germline lookup yields CDR1 MGHRA and CDR2 YSYEKL. CDR3 nucleotides: TGCGCCAGCAGCAGTATGAGCTCCTACAATGAGCAGTTCTTC. Its protein product is CASSSMSSYNEQFF.

V is TRBV5-4 and J is TRBJ2-3; D may be TRBD1 (5 bases). V was shortened by 4 bases and J by 4 bases, with 16 bases between the two germline ends. CDR3 length: 15 amino acids. The V gene's germline CDR1 is SGHNT and CDR2 YYREEE (reference sequence). CDR3 loop: CASSARQYFADTQYF. CDR3 nucleotide sequence: TGTGCCAGCAGCGCACGACAGTACTTCGCAGATACGCAGTATTTT.

The rearrangement links TRBV27 to TRBJ2-7; tentative D call: TRBD1 (5 bases). Deletions cut 2 bases from V and 1 base from J, with 9 bases between. The CDR3 spans 14 residues. In germline, CDR1 is MNHEY, CDR2 SMNVEV (reference sequence). Here the CDR3 DNA reads TGTGCCAGCAGTTTAGATCGGACATCCTACGAGCAGTACTTC. Its protein product is CASSLDRTSYEQYF.

The V call is TRBV11-2, the J call TRBJ1-1; weak D call: TRBD1 (6 bases). Germline CDR1 is SGHAT and CDR2 is FQNNGV. V shed 0 bases and J shed 1 base, with 18 bases lying between them. The CDR3 is 18 residues long. CDR3 residues: CASSLDHIQGRGNTEAFF. CDR3 DNA sequence: TGTGCCAGCAGCTTAGATCACATACAGGGCAGGGGGAACACTGAAGCTTTCTTT.

This chain joins TRBV10-3 and TRBJ1-1, with 8 bases lining up with TRBD1. Per germline, CDR1 ENHRY and CDR2 SYGVKD. Germline trimming cut 4 bases from V and 5 bases from J; bases unmatched to any gene: 6. The CDR3 sequence is 14 residues long. For the CDR3, the DNA is TGTGCCATCAGTGGTGGACAGGGAATAACTGAAGCTTTCTTT. Its protein product is CAISGGQGITEAFF.

The chain has TRBV13 and TRBJ2-5; D gene unclear. The V end lost 5 bases, the J end lost 5 bases, and 6 bases lay between the germline ends. This CDR3 has 11 residues. Germline V lookup: CDR1 PRHDT, CDR2 FYEKMQ (reference sequence). The CDR3 sequence: CASSHRETQYF. CDR3 sequence (DNA): TGTGCCAGCAGCCATCGGGAGACCCAGTACTTC.

The chain links TRBV27 to TRBJ2-7; 11 bases are a match to TRBD2. Losses at the gene ends were 5 bases for V and 3 bases for J; bases not matched to a gene: 6. Per the germline V gene, CDR1 is MNHEY and CDR2 is SMNVEV (reference sequence). This CDR3 comprises 15 residues. CDR3 region: CASSAWTSGFYEQYV. CDR3 nucleotides: TGTGCCAGCAGTGCCTGGACTAGCGGGTTCTACGAGCAGTACGTC.

The CDR3: CASSPSVAGVYNEQFF. DNA for the CDR3: TGTGCCAGCTCACCTTCCGTAGCGGGCGTATACAATGAGCAGTTCTTC. This chain joins TRBV18 and TRBJ2-1; TRBD2 matches at 7 bases. CDR1 is KGHSH and CDR2 is LQKENI in the germline V gene. The CDR3 is 16 residues long. V lost 3 bases, J lost 4 bases, and 9 bases stayed unmatched.

The chain uses TRBV29-1 and TRBJ1-1; tentatively, D is TRBD1 (6 bases). V shed 6 bases and J shed 10 bases, with 27 bases lying between them. The CDR3 sequence is 15 residues long. CDR1 is SQVTM, CDR2 ANQGSEA, per germline. The CDR3 sequence is CSVRRTVDERLRAFF. The CDR3 bases are TGCAGCGTCCGGCGGACAGTCGACGAGCGGTTGAGAGCTTTCTTT.

This chain links TRBV7-9 with TRBJ1-1; the D gene is possibly TRBD1 (6 bases). Trimming pared 3 bases from V and 5 bases from J, leaving 16 bases between. Germline CDR1 reads SEHNR; CDR2 reads FQNEAQ (reference sequence). The CDR3 is 15 amino acids. CDR3 sequence (DNA): TGTGCCAGCAGCTTCACCCCAGTGGGGGCAACTGAAGCTTTCTTT. Its protein product is CASSFTPVGATEAFF.

The chain uses TRBV7-2 and TRBJ1-5; D possibly corresponds to TRBD1 (6 bases). Per the germline V gene, CDR1 is SGHTA and CDR2 is FQGNSA. The CDR3 covers 15 residues. Trimming took off 1 base at V and 3 bases at J, with 10 bases between the two ends. CDR3: CASSLVGQYNQPQHF. The CDR3, as DNA: TGTGCCAGCAGCTTAGTAGGACAGTACAATCAGCCCCAGCATTTT.

This chain joins TRBV5-1 and TRBJ2-1; 8 bases fit TRBD2. This CDR3 has 16 residues. Germline V lookup: CDR1 SGHRS, CDR2 YFSETQ. V lost 6 bases, J lost 1 base, and 9 bases stayed unmatched. CDR3 bases: TGCGCCAGCACAAAACCGGGACTAGGTTCCTACAATGAGCAGTTCTTC. Protein product: CASTKPGLGSYNEQFF.

About this clone: An end of the junction does not agree with germline; a read error may underlie this. V usage is TRBV7-7 and J usage is TRBJ1-5, with D possibly matching TRBD1 (5 bases). Looked up from germline, CDR1 is SSHAT and CDR2 is FNYEAQ (reference sequence). CDR3 size: 17 residues. CDR3 bases: TGTGCTAGCAGCCAAAGGGGAGGGTACGGGGGCAATCAGCCCCAGCATTTT. This encodes CASSQRGGYGGNQPQHF.